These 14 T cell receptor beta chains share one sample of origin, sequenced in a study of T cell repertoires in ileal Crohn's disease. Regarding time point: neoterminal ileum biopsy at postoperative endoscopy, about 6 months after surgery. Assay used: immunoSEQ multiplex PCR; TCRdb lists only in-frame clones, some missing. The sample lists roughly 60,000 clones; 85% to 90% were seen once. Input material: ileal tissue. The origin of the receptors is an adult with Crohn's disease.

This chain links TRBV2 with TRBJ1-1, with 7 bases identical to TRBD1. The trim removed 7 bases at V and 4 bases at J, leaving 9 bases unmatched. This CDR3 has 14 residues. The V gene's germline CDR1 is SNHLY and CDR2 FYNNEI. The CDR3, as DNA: TGTGCCAGCATCACAGGGGCCCCGGGCACTGAAGCTTTCTTT. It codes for CASITGAPGTEAFF.

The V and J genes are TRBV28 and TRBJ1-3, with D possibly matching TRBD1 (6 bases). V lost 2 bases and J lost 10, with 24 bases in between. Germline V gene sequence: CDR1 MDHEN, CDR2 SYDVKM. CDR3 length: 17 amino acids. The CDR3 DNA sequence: TGTGCCAGCAGTTTACGTCGGCAGGGACACCGGTCGTGGACCATATATTTT. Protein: CASSLRRQGHRSWTIYF.

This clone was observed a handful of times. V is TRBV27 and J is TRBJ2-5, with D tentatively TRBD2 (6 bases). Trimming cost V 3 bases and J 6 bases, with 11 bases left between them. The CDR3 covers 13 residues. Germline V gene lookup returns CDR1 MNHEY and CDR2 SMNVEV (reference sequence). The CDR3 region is CASSFGSEQTQYF. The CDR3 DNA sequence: TGTGCCAGCAGTTTCGGGAGTGAGCAGACCCAGTACTTC.

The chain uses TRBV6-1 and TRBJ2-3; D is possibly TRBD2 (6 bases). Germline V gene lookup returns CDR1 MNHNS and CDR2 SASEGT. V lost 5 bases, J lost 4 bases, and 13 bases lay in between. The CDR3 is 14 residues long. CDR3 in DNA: TGTGCCAGCAGTACGACTAGTTTGCCAGATACGCAGTATTTT. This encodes CASSTTSLPDTQYF.

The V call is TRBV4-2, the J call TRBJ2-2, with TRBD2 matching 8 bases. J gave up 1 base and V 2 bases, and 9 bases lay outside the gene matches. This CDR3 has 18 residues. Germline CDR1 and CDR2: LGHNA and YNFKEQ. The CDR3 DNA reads TGTGCCAGCAGCCAACATTACTATAGCGGGGAGAACACCGGGGAGCTGTTTTTT. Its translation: CASSQHYYSGENTGELFF.

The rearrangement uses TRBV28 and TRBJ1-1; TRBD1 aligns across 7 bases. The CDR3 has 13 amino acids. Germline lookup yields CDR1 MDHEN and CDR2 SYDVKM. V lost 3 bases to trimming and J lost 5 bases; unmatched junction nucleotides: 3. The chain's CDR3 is CASSFLGQTEAFF. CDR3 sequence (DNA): TGTGCCAGCAGTTTTTTGGGACAGACTGAAGCTTTCTTT.

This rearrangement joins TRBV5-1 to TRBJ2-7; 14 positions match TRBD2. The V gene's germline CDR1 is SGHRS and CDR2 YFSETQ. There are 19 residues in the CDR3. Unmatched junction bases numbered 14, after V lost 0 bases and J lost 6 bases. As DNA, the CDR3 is TGCGCCAGCAGCTTGGGACTAGCGGGAGGGTTTTCTTCGCCGGGCGAGCAGTACTTC. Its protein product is CASSLGLAGGFSSPGEQYF.

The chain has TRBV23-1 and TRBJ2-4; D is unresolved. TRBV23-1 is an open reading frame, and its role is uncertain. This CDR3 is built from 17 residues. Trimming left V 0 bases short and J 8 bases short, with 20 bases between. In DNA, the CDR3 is TGCGCCAGCAGTCAATCTCCGGGTCCCTCGGGTGGATACATTCAGTACTTC. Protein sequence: CASSQSPGPSGGYIQYF.

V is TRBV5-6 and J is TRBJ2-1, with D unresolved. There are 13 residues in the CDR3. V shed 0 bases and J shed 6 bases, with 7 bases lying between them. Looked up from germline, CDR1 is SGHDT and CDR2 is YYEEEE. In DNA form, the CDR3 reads TGTGCCAGCAGCTTGGTCCACGGCAATGAGCAGTTCTTC. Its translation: CASSLVHGNEQFF.

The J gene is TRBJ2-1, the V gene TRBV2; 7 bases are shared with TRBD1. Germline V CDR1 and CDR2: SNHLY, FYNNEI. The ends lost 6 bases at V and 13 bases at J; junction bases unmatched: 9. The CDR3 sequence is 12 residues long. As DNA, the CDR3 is TGTGCCAGCAGGATCCAGGGGGATCATCAGTTCTTC. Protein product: CASRIQGDHQFF.

DNA for the CDR3: TGTGCCAGCAGCGAGGGGTCGACAGGCCGGGGCTACACCTTC. Its translation: CASSEGSTGRGYTF. The chain combines TRBV9 with TRBJ1-2; weak D call: TRBD1 (6 bases). CDR3 size: 14 residues. V lost 3 bases and J 8 bases, leaving 17 bases between the germline ends. Germline V lookup: CDR1 SGDLS, CDR2 YYNGEE.

The CDR3 sequence: CASSELQGDYGYTF. CDR3 in DNA: TGCGCCAGCAGCGAGTTACAGGGCGACTATGGCTACACCTTC. V usage is TRBV5-1 and J usage is TRBJ1-2; D might be TRBD1 (6 bases). V was pared by 4 bases and J by 3 bases, with 13 bases between. Germline assignment: CDR1 SGHRS and CDR2 YFSETQ. This CDR3 is 14 amino acids long.

The CDR3 is CASSERWRGNQPQHF. CDR3 nucleotides: TGTGCCAGCAGTGAACGTTGGCGGGGCAATCAGCCCCAGCATTTT. The V call is TRBV6-1, the J call TRBJ1-5; D remains ambiguous. This CDR3 comprises 15 residues. V gave up 2 bases and J gave up 2 bases, with 10 bases separating them. CDR1 is MNHNS, CDR2 SASEGT, per germline.

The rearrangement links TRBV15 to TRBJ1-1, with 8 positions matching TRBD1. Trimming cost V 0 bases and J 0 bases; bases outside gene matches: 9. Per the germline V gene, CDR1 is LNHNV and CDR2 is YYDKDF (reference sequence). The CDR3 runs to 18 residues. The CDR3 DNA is TGTGCCACCAGCAGAGAATACGGACAGGGCCTCATGAACACTGAAGCTTTCTTT. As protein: CATSREYGQGLMNTEAFF.